This T cell receptor beta chain was sequenced during a study of Ad26.COV2.S vaccination and SARS-CoV-2 variants. The study, taken as a whole, reports: TCR breadth and depth analyses may have underestimated total T cell responses.

Treatment: roughly 18 received Ad26.COV2.S at low or high dose, single or two shots; about 5 received placebo; per-sample allocation not given. Material that was analyzed had been drawn on day 63 after the first vaccine or placebo injection. Donation came from an adult in Boston who was aged 18-55 years. The protocol was immunoSEQ multiplex PCR, while the TCRdb copy is restricted to in-frame clones and leaves out a portion. The sample consists of some 480,000 clones, around nine tenths of them appearing once. Trimming removed 6 bases from V and 0 bases from J, with 9 bases in between. CDR1 and CDR2 from the germline V gene are SEHNR and FQNEAQ (reference sequence). The CDR3 runs to 13 residues. With regard to this clone: No antigen is known for it.

The clonotype was recovered from a person aged 18-60 years who received the Ad26.COV2.S COVID-19 vaccine or a placebo. The chain recombines TRBV7-9 with TRBJ2-7; D is unresolved. Here the sequenced sample was peripheral blood, taken in a trial of Ad26.COV2.S vaccine versus placebo. The CDR3 nucleotides read TGTGCCAGCAGTCTGGAAGTCTCCTACGAGCAGTACTTC. Translation gives CASSLEVSYEQYF.